The sequence of this TCR beta chain was determined in a study of T-cell memory formation after mild COVID-19. This clonotype was observed a handful of times. The antigen is not known. V lost 0 bases and J lost 3, with 12 bases in between. This CDR3 is 16 amino acids long. Germline-derived CDR1 and CDR2 are MNHEY and SVGAGI. Study-wide points: Contracting CD4+ clones were located mainly in CM and EM, and CD8+ clones in EMRA. Pre-infection memory showed some responding clones, and this suggested that cross-reactive memory joined. Later expanders leaned CD4+, whereas clones that contracted between day 15 and 85 were balanced CD4/CD8.

One entry per CDR3 protein, called by TCRdb with MiXCR from the 5' RACE reads. The sample holds 300,000 to 350,000 distinct CDR3 sequences, just under 20% seen once. This receptor was taken from a man younger than 35 who had mild COVID-19 (a few samples of this study predate the infection). Cell type and time point are not known. The chain is built from TRBV6-5 and TRBJ1-3; weak D call: TRBD1 (6 bases). Sequencing used PBMCs or a T cell subset sorted from them (not recorded which). CDR3 sequence: CASSYSAQGFGNTIYF. CDR3 nucleotides: TGTGCCAGCAGTTACTCGGCGCAGGGGTTTGGAAACACCATATATTTT.